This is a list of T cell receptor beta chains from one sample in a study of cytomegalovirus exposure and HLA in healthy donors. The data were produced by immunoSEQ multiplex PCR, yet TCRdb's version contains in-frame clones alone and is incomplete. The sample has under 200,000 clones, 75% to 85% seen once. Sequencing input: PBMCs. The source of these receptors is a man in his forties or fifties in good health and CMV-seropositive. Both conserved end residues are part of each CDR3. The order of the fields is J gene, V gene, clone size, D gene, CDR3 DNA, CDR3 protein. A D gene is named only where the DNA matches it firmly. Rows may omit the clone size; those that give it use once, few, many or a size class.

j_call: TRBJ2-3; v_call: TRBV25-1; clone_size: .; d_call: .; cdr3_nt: TGTGCCAGCAGCAGGATTAGCACAGATACGCAGTATTTT; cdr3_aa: CASSRISTDTQYF
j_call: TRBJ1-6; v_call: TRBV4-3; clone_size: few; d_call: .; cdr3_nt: TGCGCCAGCAGCCAAGGGTCTCGCGGGGCTTCACCCCTCCACTTT; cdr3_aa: CASSQGSRGASPLHF
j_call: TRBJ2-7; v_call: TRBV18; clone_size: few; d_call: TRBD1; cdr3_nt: TGTGCCAGCTCACGCCCCGGGACAGGGTTTTACGAGCAGTACTTC; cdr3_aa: CASSRPGTGFYEQYF
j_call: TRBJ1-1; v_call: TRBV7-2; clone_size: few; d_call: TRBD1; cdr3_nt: TGTGCCAGCAGCACCCGACAGGGCGGGGACACTGAAGCTTTCTTT; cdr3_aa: CASSTRQGGDTEAFF
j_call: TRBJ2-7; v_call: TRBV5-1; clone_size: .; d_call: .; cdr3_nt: TGCGCCAGCAGCTTGGTACCAGGGGAATTATACGAGCAGTACTTC; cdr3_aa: CASSLVPGELYEQYF
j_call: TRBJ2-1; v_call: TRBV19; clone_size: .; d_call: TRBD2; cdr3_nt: TGTGCCAGTAGTATACAGACTAGCTTGGATGAGCAGTTCTTC; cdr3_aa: CASSIQTSLDEQFF
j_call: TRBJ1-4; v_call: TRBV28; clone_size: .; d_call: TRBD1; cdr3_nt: TGTGCCAGTTCGACAGGGGCAAGTGAAAAACTGTTTTTT; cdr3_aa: CASSTGASEKLFF
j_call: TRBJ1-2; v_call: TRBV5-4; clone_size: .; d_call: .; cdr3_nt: TGTGCCAGCGGACTGACAGGTTTGGAAGATGGCTACACCTTC; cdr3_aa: CASGLTGLEDGYTF
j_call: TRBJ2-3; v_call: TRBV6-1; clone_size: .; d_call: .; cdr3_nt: TGTGCCAGCAGTGCCCGGGCAGATACGCAGTATTTT; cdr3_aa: CASSARADTQYF
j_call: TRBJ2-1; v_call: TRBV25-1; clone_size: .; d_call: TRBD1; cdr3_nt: TGTGCCAGCAGTGAGGTGGGGACAGGGACCTACAATGAGCAGTTCTTC; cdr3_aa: CASSEVGTGTYNEQFF
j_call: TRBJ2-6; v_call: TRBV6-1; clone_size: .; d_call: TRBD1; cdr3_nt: TGTGCCGCAGGGACAGCTGGGGCCAACGTCCTGACTTTC; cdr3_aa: CAAGTAGANVLTF
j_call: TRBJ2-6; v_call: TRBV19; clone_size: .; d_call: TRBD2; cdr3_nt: TGTGCCAGTAGTATAGAGGGACTAGCGGGAGTTGATACTGGGGCCAACGGCCTGACTTTC; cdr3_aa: CASSIEGLAGVDTGANGLTF
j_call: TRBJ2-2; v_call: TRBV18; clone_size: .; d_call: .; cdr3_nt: TGTGCCAGCTCCCGCGGACAGACGGACACCGGGGAGCTGTTTTTT; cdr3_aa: CASSRGQTDTGELFF
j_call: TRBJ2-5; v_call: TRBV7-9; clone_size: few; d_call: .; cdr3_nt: TGTGCCAGCAGCCCCTCCGGGGGCCAAGAGACCCAGTACTTC; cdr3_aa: CASSPSGGQETQYF
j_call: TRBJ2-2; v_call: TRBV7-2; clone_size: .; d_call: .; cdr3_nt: TGTGCCAGCAGCTTAGAAGGGGGACAGAACACCGGGGAGCTGTTTTTT; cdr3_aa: CASSLEGGQNTGELFF
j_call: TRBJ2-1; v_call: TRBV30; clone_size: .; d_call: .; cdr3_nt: TGTGCCTGGGCCCAGGGGAGTGAGCAGTTCTTC; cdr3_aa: CAWAQGSEQFF
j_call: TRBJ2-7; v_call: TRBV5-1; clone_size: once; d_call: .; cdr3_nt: TGCGCCAGCAGCTTGAACGGGAGAGGCTCCTACGAGCAGTACTTC; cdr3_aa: CASSLNGRGSYEQYF
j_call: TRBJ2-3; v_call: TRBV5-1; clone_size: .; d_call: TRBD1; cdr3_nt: TGCGCCAGCAGCTTGGGCGGGACAGGGAGGGATACGCAGTATTTT; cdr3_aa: CASSLGGTGRDTQYF
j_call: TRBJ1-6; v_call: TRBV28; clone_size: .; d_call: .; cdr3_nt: TGTGCCAGCAGTTGGGGGGACGGTTATTCACCCCTCCACTTT; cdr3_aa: CASSWGDGYSPLHF
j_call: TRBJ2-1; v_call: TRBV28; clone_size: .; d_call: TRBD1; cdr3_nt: TGTGCCAGCAGTCCCCAGGGACAGGGGGCTGTGAATGAGCAGTTCTTC; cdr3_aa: CASSPQGQGAVNEQFF
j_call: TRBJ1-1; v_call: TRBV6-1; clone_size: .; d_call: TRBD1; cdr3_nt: TGTGCCAGCAGTGCACAACAGGGGGCGGGGACTGAAGCTTTCTTT; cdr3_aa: CASSAQQGAGTEAFF
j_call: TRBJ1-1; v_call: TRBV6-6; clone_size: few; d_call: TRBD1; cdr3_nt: TGTGCCAGCAGTTCCCTGGGACAGTTAAACACTGAAGCTTTCTTT; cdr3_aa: CASSSLGQLNTEAFF